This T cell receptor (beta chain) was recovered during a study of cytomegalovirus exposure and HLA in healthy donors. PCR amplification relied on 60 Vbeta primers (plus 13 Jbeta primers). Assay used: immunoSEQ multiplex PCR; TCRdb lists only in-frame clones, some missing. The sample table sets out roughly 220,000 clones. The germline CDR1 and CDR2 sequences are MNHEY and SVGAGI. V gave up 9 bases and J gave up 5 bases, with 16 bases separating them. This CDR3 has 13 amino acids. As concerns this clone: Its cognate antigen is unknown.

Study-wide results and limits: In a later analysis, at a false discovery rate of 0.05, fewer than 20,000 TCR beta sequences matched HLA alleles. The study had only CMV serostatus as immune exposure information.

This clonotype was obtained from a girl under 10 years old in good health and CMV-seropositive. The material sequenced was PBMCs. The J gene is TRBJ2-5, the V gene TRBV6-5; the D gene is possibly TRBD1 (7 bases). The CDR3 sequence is CASSRGDWETQYF. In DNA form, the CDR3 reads TGTGCCAGTTCCAGGGGGGACTGGGAGACCCAGTACTTC.